This record looks at one T cell receptor beta chain sequence and its context. The data were taken from a study of identifying expanded T cells in peripheral blood. Unmatched junction bases numbered 7, after V lost 2 bases and J lost 4 bases. The germline V gene encodes CDR1 ENHRY and CDR2 SYGVKD. The CDR3 contains 17 residues. Collection occurred without any documented infections or immune events in donors. TCRdb's copy holds only in-frame clones and misses some; the assay was immunoSEQ multiplex PCR. The sample includes fewer than 130,000 clones, around 89% seen only once; the top ten take 15% to 20%.

This receptor was identified in a person between 18 and 75 years old in good health. The chain links TRBV10-3 to TRBJ2-2; 10 bases line up with TRBD2. The specimen sequenced was blood. CDR3 DNA: TGTGCCATCAGTGAGAGTTTGTCTAGCGGGGGCACCGGGGAGCTGTTTTTT. It codes for CAISESLSSGGTGELFF.